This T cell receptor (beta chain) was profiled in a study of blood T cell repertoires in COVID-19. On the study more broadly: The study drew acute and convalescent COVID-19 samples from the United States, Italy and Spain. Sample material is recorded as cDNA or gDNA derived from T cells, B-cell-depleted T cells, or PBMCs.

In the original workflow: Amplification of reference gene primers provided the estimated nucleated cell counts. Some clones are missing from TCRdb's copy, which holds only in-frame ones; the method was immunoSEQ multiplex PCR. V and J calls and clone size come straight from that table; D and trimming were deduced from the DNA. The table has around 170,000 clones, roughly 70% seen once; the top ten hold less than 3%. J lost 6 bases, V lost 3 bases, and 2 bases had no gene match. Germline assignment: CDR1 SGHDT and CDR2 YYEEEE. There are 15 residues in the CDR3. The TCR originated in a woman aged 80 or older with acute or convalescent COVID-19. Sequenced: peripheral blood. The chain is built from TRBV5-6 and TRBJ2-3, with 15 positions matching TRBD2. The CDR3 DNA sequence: TGTGCCAGCAGCTCCGGGACTAGCGGGAGGGATACGCAGTATTTT. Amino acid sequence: CASSSGTSGRDTQYF. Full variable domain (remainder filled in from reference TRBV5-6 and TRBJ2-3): DAGVTQSPTHLIKTRGQQVTLRCSPKSGHDTVSWYQQALGQGPQFIFQYYEEEERQRGNFPDRFSGHQFPNYSSELNVNALLLGDSALYLCASSSGTSGRDTQYFGPGTRLTVL.